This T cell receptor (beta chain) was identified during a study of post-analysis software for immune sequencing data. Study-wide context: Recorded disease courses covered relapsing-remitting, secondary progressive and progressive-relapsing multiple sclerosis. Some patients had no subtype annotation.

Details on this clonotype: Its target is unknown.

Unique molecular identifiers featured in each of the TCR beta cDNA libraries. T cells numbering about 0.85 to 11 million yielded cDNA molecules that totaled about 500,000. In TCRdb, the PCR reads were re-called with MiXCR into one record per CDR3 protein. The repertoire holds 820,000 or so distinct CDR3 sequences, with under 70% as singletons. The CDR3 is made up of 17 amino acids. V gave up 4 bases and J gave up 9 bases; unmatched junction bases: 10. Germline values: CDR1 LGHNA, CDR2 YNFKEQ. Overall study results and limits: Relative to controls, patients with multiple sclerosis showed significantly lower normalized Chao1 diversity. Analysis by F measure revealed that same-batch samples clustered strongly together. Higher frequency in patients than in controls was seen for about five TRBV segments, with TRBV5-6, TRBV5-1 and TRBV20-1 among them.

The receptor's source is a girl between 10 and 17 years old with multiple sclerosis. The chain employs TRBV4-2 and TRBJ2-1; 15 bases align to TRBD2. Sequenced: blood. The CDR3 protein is CASSPRGLAGGPGEQFF. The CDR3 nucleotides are TGTGCCAGCAGCCCCCGTGGACTAGCGGGAGGGCCCGGTGAGCAGTTCTTC.